The T cell receptor beta chain described here comes from a study of CD8+ T cells in alopecia areata. This clone was seen only a few times. The target antigen is unknown. Study-wide results and limits: Tofacitinib significantly reduced both scalp clonality and expanded CD8+ clones among the top 100. Scalp samples also yield sequences from resident alphabeta T cells of normal skin. Mice gave a clearer picture of TCR sharing than patients did, possibly for HLA-related reasons. On tofacitinib, scalp and blood still held many of the expanded lesional clones.

As for treatment: oral pan-JAK inhibitor, 5-10 mg twice daily. The CDR3 consists of 16 residues. V shed 5 bases, J shed 7 bases, and the junction held 12 bases outside the gene matches. Germline V gene sequence: CDR1 SNHLY, CDR2 FYNNEI. Sequencing relied on a cDNA template that was reverse transcribed from extracted RNA. Libraries were prepared by immunoSEQ multiplex PCR; TCRdb keeps only in-frame clonotypes and omits some of them. The table shows 150,000 to 200,000 clones, with approximately 57% occurring only once. This receptor was obtained from a human donor with alopecia areata. Sequences were derived from CD4+ T cells sorted from blood, sampled at week 24, from a patient treated with tofacitinib. V gene TRBV2 combines with J gene TRBJ2-1, with 9 bases matching TRBD2. This chain's CDR3 is CASSPPGGGAGNEQFF. In nucleotides, the CDR3 is TGTGCCAGCAGTCCCCCTGGCGGGGGGGCTGGTAATGAGCAGTTCTTC.